The rows below give T cell receptor beta chains drawn from one sample of a study of T-cell reconstitution after alpha-beta-depleted transplantation in children. MiXCR, run by TCRdb on the PCR reads, gives a single entry per CDR3 protein. The sample holds roughly 670,000 distinct CDR3 sequences; around 13% are singletons and the top ten take 0.79%. This sample comprised PBMCs, obtained before TCRalphabeta/CD19-depleted stem cell transplant. Receptor source: a girl aged 2-10 years with congenital amegakaryocytic thrombocytopenia, due to receive a stem cell transplant. Each CDR3 is given with its conserved first and last residue. D genes are given only for firm matches. Expanded clones get a size class; other rows say once, few or many, or leave the size out.

CASSSGTGVFQPQHF,TGTGCCAGCAGCTCCGGGACAGGGGTTTTTCAGCCCCAGCATTTT,TRBD1,TRBJ1-5,many,TRBV12-3/TRBV12-4
CASSFVGDEQFF,TGCGCCAGCAGCTTTGTGGGCGATGAGCAGTTCTTC,.,TRBJ2-1,many,TRBV5-1
CASSSPWREGIYEQYF,TGTGCCAGCAGTTCCCCCTGGCGGGAGGGGATTTACGAGCAGTACTTC,TRBD2,TRBJ2-7,many,TRBV27
CASSYGAGVFDEQFF,TGTGCCAGCAGTTACGGTGCGGGAGTATTCGATGAGCAGTTCTTC,TRBD2,TRBJ2-1,few,TRBV6-5
CASSPPAGGTKNIQYF,TGTGCCAGCTCACCACCGGCCGGGGGGACCAAAAACATTCAGTACTTC,TRBD2,TRBJ2-4,many,TRBV18
CASSFRTGELFF,TGTGCCAGCAGTTTTCGCACCGGGGAGCTGTTTTTT,.,TRBJ2-2,many,TRBV28
CASSFDQQGKGNQPQHF,TGCGCCAGCAGCTTCGACCAACAGGGGAAAGGCAATCAGCCCCAGCATTTT,TRBD1,TRBJ1-5,.,TRBV5-1
CSVGGTGDQETQYF,TGCAGCGTTGGGGGGACAGGGGATCAAGAGACCCAGTACTTC,TRBD1,TRBJ2-5,few,TRBV29-1
CASSPLDRVAGAFF,TGTGCCAGCAGTCCCCTGGACAGGGTAGCTGGTGCTTTCTTT,TRBD1,TRBJ1-1,many,TRBV28
CSARVRLLADTQYF,TGCAGTGCTAGAGTCCGCTTATTAGCAGATACGCAGTATTTT,.,TRBJ2-3,many,TRBV20-1
CAISESSYYRGNTIYF,TGTGCCATCAGTGAGTCCTCCTACTATAGGGGAAACACCATATATTTT,.,TRBJ1-3,many,TRBV10-3
CASSVGGLVGDTQYF,TGTGCCAGCAGCGTAGGGGGACTAGTAGGAGATACGCAGTATTTT,TRBD2,TRBJ2-3,many,TRBV9
CASSLIWGSTDTQYF,TGTGCCAGCAGTTTAATTTGGGGATCCACAGATACGCAGTATTTT,.,TRBJ2-3,many,TRBV12-3/TRBV12-4
CASSPDYTDTQYF,TGTGCCAGCAGCCCGGATTACACAGATACGCAGTATTTT,.,TRBJ2-3,.,TRBV11-2
CSARDPRGSSYEQYF,TGCAGTGCTAGAGATCCGCGTGGAAGCTCCTACGAGCAGTACTTC,.,TRBJ2-7,few,TRBV20-1
CASSPRPGVYGYTF,TGTGCCAGCAGCCCCCGGCCGGGGGTCTATGGCTACACCTTC,.,TRBJ1-2,.,TRBV7-9
CARTEITGELFF,TGTGCCAGAACAGAAATCACCGGGGAGCTGTTTTTT,.,TRBJ2-2,.,TRBV2
CASSWAGVDEQYF,TGTGCCAGCAGTTGGGCAGGGGTTGACGAGCAGTACTTC,.,TRBJ2-7,.,TRBV12-3/TRBV12-4
CASSLVGRVGEQYF,TGTGCCAGCAGCTTAGTCGGCAGGGTAGGCGAGCAGTACTTC,.,TRBJ2-7,many,TRBV7-8
CASSPPPGIQETQYF,TGTGCCAGCTCACCACCGCCCGGGATCCAAGAGACCCAGTACTTC,.,TRBJ2-5,few,TRBV18
CASGSGDTQYF,TGCGCCAGCGGGTCGGGAGATACGCAGTATTTT,.,TRBJ2-3,many,TRBV5-1
CSVVGWLAGSYEQYF,TGCAGCGTTGTCGGTTGGCTAGCGGGAAGCTACGAGCAGTACTTC,TRBD2,TRBJ2-7,.,TRBV29-1
CASSPGDSGQHYEQYF,TGTGCCAGCAGCCCGGGGGATAGCGGACAGCACTACGAGCAGTACTTC,.,TRBJ2-7,.,TRBV7-4
CSVEDRAVSETGVSANEKLFF,TGCAGCGTTGAAGATAGGGCAGTGTCGGAGACAGGGGTCTCGGCTAATGAAAAACTGTTTTTT,TRBD1,TRBJ1-4,many,TRBV29-1